These 32 T cell receptor beta chains originate from one sample sequenced in a study of shared clonotypes between healthy human individuals. Measured with immunoSEQ multiplex PCR; TCRdb has only the in-frame clones, and not every one. Seen here are 2 million to 2.5 million clones, around 92% observed once, and the top ten hold approximately 0.4%. Sequenced: naive CD4+ T cells from PBMCs. Subset given: CD45RA+ positively selected. Source of these receptors: a man aged 18 to 29 in good health. Some clones in this sample may be carry-over from other donors' samples.

The chain combines TRBV5-1 with TRBJ2-2, with D hard to call. V lost 7 bases to trimming and J lost 0 bases, with 7 bases between them. Per germline, CDR1 SGHRS and CDR2 YFSETQ. CDR3 length: 13 residues. CDR3 in DNA: TGCGCCAGCGGTACAGCGAACACCGGGGAGCTGTTTTTT. It yields the protein CASGTANTGELFF.

The CDR3 region has the DNA TGTGCCAGCAGCTCTTACCCCCGGGAAAACATTCAGTACTTC. Its translation: CASSSYPRENIQYF. The gene calls are TRBV7-8 and TRBJ2-4, with unresolved D. Trimming left V 4 bases short and J 5 bases short, with 12 bases between. There are 14 residues in the CDR3. Germline V lookup: CDR1 SGHVS, CDR2 FQNEAQ. The whole variable domain, filled in from reference TRBV7-8 and TRBJ2-4, reads GAGVSQSPRYKVAKRGQDVALRCDPISGHVSLFWYQQALGQGPEFLTYFQNEAQLDKSGLPSDRFFAERPEGSVSTLKIQRTQQEDSAVYLCASSSYPRENIQYFGAGTRLSVL.

The CDR3 DNA reads TGCGCCAGCGCCGGACAGGGGGACACTGAAGCTTTCTTT. It codes for CASAGQGDTEAFF. The J gene is TRBJ1-1, the V gene TRBV5-1; TRBD1 aligns across 10 bases. The J segment lost 3 bases and the V segment lost 7 bases, leaving 3 bases of the junction unmatched. Germline CDR1 reads SGHRS; CDR2 reads YFSETQ. The CDR3 covers 13 residues. The full variable domain, in which reference TRBV5-1 and TRBJ1-1 provide the parts outside the CDR3, is KAGVTQTPRYLIKTRGQQVTLSCSPISGHRSVSWYQQTPGQGLQFLFEYFSETQRNKGNFPGRFSGRQFSNSRSEMNVSTLELGDSALYLCASAGQGDTEAFFGQGTRLTVV.

The rearrangement joins TRBV5-6 to TRBJ2-1, with 10 bases aligning to TRBD2. The CDR3 contains 16 residues. Trimming at V came to 1 base and at J to 7 bases, leaving 8 bases not matched to a gene. In germline, CDR1 is SGHDT, CDR2 YYEEEE. The CDR3 sequence: CASSLIGLAGANEQFF. In DNA form, the CDR3 reads TGTGCCAGCAGCTTGATAGGCCTAGCGGGAGCTAATGAGCAGTTCTTC.

The V call is TRBV6-1, the J call TRBJ2-7; D perhaps matches TRBD2 (6 bases). V was shortened by 5 bases and J by 4 bases, with 12 bases between the two germline ends. This CDR3 comprises 13 residues. CDR1 and CDR2 from the germline V gene are MNHNS and SASEGT. The CDR3: CASSSRRGYEQYF. CDR3 coding DNA: TGTGCCAGCAGTTCGCGGAGGGGATACGAGCAGTACTTC.

The chain carries TRBV20-1 and TRBJ2-1; 10 positions match TRBD2. Germline V gene lookup returns CDR1 DFQATT and CDR2 SNEGSKA (reference sequence). CDR3 length: 11 amino acids. V shed 6 bases, J shed 16 bases, and the junction held 9 bases outside the gene matches. In nucleotides, the CDR3 is TGCAGTGCACCTAGCGGGAGTCCTGGATTCTTC. Amino acid sequence: CSAPSGSPGFF.

The V gene is TRBV2, the J gene TRBJ1-6; D remains ambiguous. CDR1 is SNHLY and CDR2 is FYNNEI in the germline V gene. The CDR3 length is 14 residues. Trimming shortened V by 4 bases and J by 8 bases, and 12 bases separated the two germline ends. The CDR3 DNA reads as TGTGCCAGCAGTGTTTACCCTCGGGATTCACCCCTCCACTTT. Translation: CASSVYPRDSPLHF.

The chain combines TRBV11-2 with TRBJ2-2; 9 bases map to TRBD1. The CDR3 contains 16 residues. Trimming at V came to 4 bases and at J to 3 bases, leaving 6 bases not matched to a gene. Looked up from germline, CDR1 is SGHAT and CDR2 is FQNNGV. Here the CDR3 DNA reads TGTGCCAGCAGCTCTAAACAGGGGGCGGACACCGGGGAGCTGTTTTTT. Its protein product is CASSSKQGADTGELFF.

The rearrangement links TRBV12-5 to TRBJ1-3, with a weak D call TRBD1 (5 bases). Germline assignment: CDR1 LGHNT and CDR2 FRNRAP. This CDR3 spans 20 amino acids. Written as DNA, the CDR3 is TGTGCCAAATGGGTACCGCGCGGTTCAGGGCTTCTATTGTCTGGAAACACCATATATTTT. Translation: CAKWVPRGSGLLLSGNTIYF.

The genes are TRBV5-6 and TRBJ2-7; TRBD2 matches at 8 bases. The J segment lost 6 bases and the V segment lost 3 bases, leaving 8 bases of the junction unmatched. This CDR3 region has 14 residues. Germline assignment: CDR1 SGHDT and CDR2 YYEEEE. CDR3 amino acids: CASSSGLATTEQYF. The CDR3 region has the DNA TGTGCCAGCAGCTCTGGACTAGCAACCACCGAGCAGTACTTC.

The chain couples TRBV5-1 to TRBJ2-5; D possibly uses TRBD1 or TRBD2 (6 bases each). V lost 4 bases and J lost 5, with 24 bases in between. The CDR3 has 17 amino acids. Germline V gives CDR1 SGHRS, CDR2 YFSETQ. CDR3: CASSPQADRRGMETQYF. The CDR3 nucleotides read TGCGCCAGCAGCCCTCAAGCCGACAGGAGGGGAATGGAGACCCAGTACTTC.

Regarding this clone: Other DNA sequences in the same sample also yield this CDR3. The chain combines TRBV6-5 with TRBJ2-2; possibly TRBD1 for D (6 bases). The CDR3 spans 13 residues. CDR1 is MNHEY, CDR2 SVGAGI, per germline. The V gene lost 5 bases and the J gene lost 5 bases, with 9 bases spanning the gap. In nucleotides, the CDR3 is TGTGCCAGCAGTCTCCAGGGGACCGGGGAGCTGTTTTTT. Its protein product is CASSLQGTGELFF.

In regard to this clone: This CDR3 is also generated by other DNA sequences in the sample. This chain uses TRBV29-1 with TRBJ2-7; possibly TRBD1 for D (5 bases). CDR1 and CDR2 from the germline V gene are SQVTM and ANQGSEA. CDR3 length: 11 residues. Between the trimmed V and J ends, which lost 3 bases and 4 bases, there was a span of 7 bases. The CDR3 loop is CSVEQGYEQYF. As DNA, the CDR3 is TGCAGCGTTGAGCAGGGATACGAGCAGTACTTC.

V is TRBV19 and J is TRBJ1-2, with no clear D. This CDR3 has 12 amino acids. In germline, CDR1 is LNHDA, CDR2 SQIVND (reference sequence). V gave up 4 bases and J gave up 7 bases, with 10 bases separating them. The CDR3 DNA reads TGTGCCAGTAGTAGGCGACCTGGTGGCTACACCTTC. As protein: CASSRRPGGYTF.

This clone was seen just once. The V gene is TRBV20-1, the J gene TRBJ2-7; possibly TRBD1 for D (6 bases). Germline V gives CDR1 DFQATT, CDR2 SNEGSKA (reference sequence). There are 11 residues in the CDR3. Trimming took 1 base from V and 7 from J, leaving 8 bases between them. CDR3 sequence: CSARVQGEQYF. The CDR3, as DNA: TGCAGTGCTAGAGTGCAGGGGGAGCAGTACTTC.

The rearrangement links TRBV27 to TRBJ2-3; 10 bases match TRBD1. Germline V gene lookup returns CDR1 MNHEY and CDR2 SMNVEV (reference sequence). Losses at the gene ends were 7 bases for V and 4 bases for J; bases not matched to a gene: 5. This CDR3 contains 14 residues. CDR3 loop: CASTGQGLADTQYF. CDR3 DNA: TGTGCCAGCACGGGACAGGGGTTGGCAGATACGCAGTATTTT.

This clone was counted once. V usage is TRBV5-1 and J usage is TRBJ2-3; D call uncertain. CDR1 and CDR2 from the germline V gene are SGHRS and YFSETQ. V was clipped by 2 bases and J by 3 bases, with 13 bases between them. The CDR3 loop spans 15 amino acids. The chain's CDR3 is CASSFTASPTDTQYF. The CDR3 bases are TGCGCCAGCAGCTTTACAGCGTCGCCTACAGATACGCAGTATTTT.

V and J are TRBV4-2 and TRBJ2-1; TRBD2 agrees at 8 bases. Germline CDR1 reads LGHNA; CDR2 reads YNFKEQ. The ends lost 3 bases at V and 0 bases at J; junction bases unmatched: 10. The CDR3 spans 18 residues. This chain's CDR3 is CASSQRNTGTSSYNEQFF. Written as DNA, the CDR3 is TGTGCCAGCAGCCAGAGAAATACCGGGACTAGCTCCTACAATGAGCAGTTCTTC.

V and J are TRBV11-2 and TRBJ1-2; 10 nucleotides line up with TRBD1. The CDR3 has 14 residues. CDR1 is SGHAT, CDR2 FQNNGV, per germline. V lost 7 bases to trimming and J lost 7 bases; unmatched junction nucleotides: 9. The CDR3 sequence: CASTLTGGAFGYTF. CDR3 DNA: TGTGCCAGCACCCTGACAGGGGGCGCGTTTGGCTACACCTTC.

Notes on this clone: Other DNA sequences from this sample encode an identical CDR3 as well. The V call is TRBV5-1, the J call TRBJ2-5; no clear D gene. The CDR3 is 13 residues long. V lost 0 bases and J 4 bases, leaving 7 bases between the germline ends. Germline loops: CDR1 SGHRS, CDR2 YFSETQ. The CDR3 reads CASSLEGRETQYF. CDR3 bases: TGCGCCAGCAGCTTGGAGGGCAGAGAGACCCAGTACTTC.

This sequence joins TRBV9 and TRBJ2-3, with D unresolved. The CDR3 totals 13 residues. V was shortened by 4 bases and J by 5 bases, with 11 bases between the two germline ends. CDR1 SGDLS and CDR2 YYNGEE come from the germline V gene. The DNA for the CDR3 is TGTGCCAGCAGCAGGAGTTCCATAGATACGCAGTATTTT. It encodes CASSRSSIDTQYF.

About this clone itself: This CDR3 is also generated by other DNA sequences in the sample. The V gene is TRBV28, the J gene TRBJ1-5; D is possibly TRBD1 (5 bases). Trimming cost V 6 bases and J 2 bases, with 11 bases left between them. Germline CDR1 is MDHEN and CDR2 is SYDVKM. This CDR3 comprises 14 residues. The CDR3 sequence: CASSRGGGNQPQHF. The CDR3 DNA reads as TGTGCCAGCAGCCGCGGGGGTGGCAATCAGCCCCAGCATTTT.

The genes are TRBV7-3 and TRBJ2-3; D uncertain. V lost 4 bases, J lost 6 bases, and 14 bases lay in between. CDR1 is SGHTA, CDR2 FQGTGA, per germline. The CDR3 is 14 amino acids. In DNA form, the CDR3 reads TGTGCCAGCAGCTACAATGGACGAAGCGATACGCAGTATTTT. Its translation is CASSYNGRSDTQYF.

The chain has TRBV5-4 and TRBJ2-2; D is perhaps TRBD1 (5 bases). Trimming shortened V by 2 bases and J by 5 bases, and 13 bases separated the two germline ends. The CDR3 sequence is 15 residues long. Germline CDR1 reads SGHNT; CDR2 reads YYREEE (reference sequence). The CDR3 region is CASSLPQGRTGELFF. In nucleotides, the CDR3 is TGTGCCAGCAGCTTACCTCAGGGTAGGACCGGGGAGCTGTTTTTT.

Remarks on this clone: Other nucleotide sequences from this sample produce the same CDR3. This chain links TRBV10-3 with TRBJ2-2; TRBD1 matches 9 bases. Trimming removed 0 bases from V and 4 bases from J; junction bases left unmatched: 3. The CDR3 runs to 16 residues. Germline lookup yields CDR1 ENHRY and CDR2 SYGVKD. The CDR3 is CAISESRQGGTGELFF. CDR3 nucleotide sequence: TGTGCCATCAGTGAGTCGCGACAGGGGGGCACCGGGGAGCTGTTTTTT.

The table lists this clone with a few counts. The chain is built from TRBV2 and TRBJ1-5, with D possibly TRBD1 on 5 matching bases. The length of the CDR3 is 13 residues. Germline V gene lookup returns CDR1 SNHLY and CDR2 FYNNEI. V gave up 4 bases and J gave up 2 bases, with 6 bases separating them. The CDR3 DNA sequence: TGTGCCAGCAGTGGCAGGGGCAATCAGCCCCAGCATTTT. Its translation is CASSGRGNQPQHF.

The rearrangement uses TRBV4-3 and TRBJ2-3, with 10 nucleotides matching TRBD2. CDR3 length: 17 residues. Germline CDR1 reads LGHNA; CDR2 reads YSLEER. The trim removed 1 base at V and 6 bases at J, leaving 10 bases unmatched. The CDR3 nucleotides are TGCGCCAGCAGCCAAGGGGCTAGCGGGAGTGGTGTGGATACGCAGTATTTT. Residues: CASSQGASGSGVDTQYF.

The V and J genes are TRBV19 and TRBJ2-5, with D possibly being TRBD2 (6 bases). Per the germline V gene, CDR1 is LNHDA and CDR2 is SQIVND (reference sequence). Deletions cut 5 bases from V and 1 base from J, with 17 bases between. The CDR3 is 16 residues long. CDR3 amino acids: CASSLSRASVQETQYF. CDR3 sequence (DNA): TGTGCCAGTAGTCTCAGTCGGGCTAGCGTCCAAGAGACCCAGTACTTC.

V and J are TRBV11-2 and TRBJ2-3; D is undetermined. This CDR3 spans 13 amino acids. Trimming took 4 bases from V and 6 from J, leaving 11 bases between them. Germline V gene sequence: CDR1 SGHAT, CDR2 FQNNGV. CDR3 in amino acids: CASSYKVRDTQYF. The CDR3 nucleotides read TGTGCCAGCAGCTATAAAGTGCGGGATACGCAGTATTTT.

The chain employs TRBV28 and TRBJ1-5, with unresolved D. CDR1 MDHEN and CDR2 SYDVKM come from the germline V gene. The CDR3 totals 13 residues. Deletions cut 4 bases from V and 6 bases from J, with 10 bases between. CDR3: CASSSSLGQPQHF. The CDR3 bases are TGTGCCAGCAGTTCTTCACTTGGTCAGCCCCAGCATTTT.

The gene calls are TRBV6-1 and TRBJ1-2; D remains unclear. V dropped 8 bases and J dropped 7 bases, with 17 bases sitting between them. Germline V CDR1 and CDR2: MNHNS, SASEGT. This CDR3 comprises 13 residues. The CDR3 here is CASLITTSTGYTF. In DNA form, the CDR3 reads TGTGCCAGCCTCATCACCACGTCAACTGGCTACACCTTC.

The CDR3 spells CASSQDKGGRVLTF. The CDR3 DNA reads as TGCGCCAGCAGCCAAGATAAGGGGGGACGCGTCCTGACTTTC. This chain joins TRBV4-1 and TRBJ2-6; the D call may be TRBD1 or TRBD2 (6 bases each). V lost 0 bases and J lost 12, with 12 bases in between. The CDR3 totals 14 residues. Per germline, CDR1 MGHRA and CDR2 YSYEKL.